This paragraph reports one TCR beta chain. As yet, its antigen is unknown. Next came a second PCR, run for about 6 to 11 cycles, which used a sample-barcoded 5' primer along with a J-beta primer mix. Each of the cDNA molecules was tagged by a template-switch adaptor with 12 random nucleotides. TCRdb recomputed calls from the 5' RACE reads with MiXCR, one row per CDR3 protein. The data contain fewer than 2,000,000 distinct CDR3 sequences, 30% to 40% of them seen just once; the ten biggest clones take up roughly 10%. This record comes from a study of blood T cells in healthy people across ages. Study results and limitations: When set beside aged donors, long-lived donors presented more naive CD4+ cells and higher diversity. The percentage of naive T cells correlated strongly with TCR beta diversity.

Per germline, CDR1 DFQATT and CDR2 SNEGSKA (reference sequence). The CDR3 is made up of 17 amino acids. After removal of 1 base from V and 0 bases from J, the junction contained 8 bases not matched to a gene. The sample was blood. This rearrangement joins TRBV20-1 to TRBJ2-1, with 8 bases lining up with TRBD1. The origin of this receptor is a woman in her thirties in good health. CDR3 coding DNA: TGCAGTGCTAGAGTTCGTGGACAGGGTCGCTCCTACAATGAGCAGTTCTTC. Translation: CSARVRGQGRSYNEQFF.